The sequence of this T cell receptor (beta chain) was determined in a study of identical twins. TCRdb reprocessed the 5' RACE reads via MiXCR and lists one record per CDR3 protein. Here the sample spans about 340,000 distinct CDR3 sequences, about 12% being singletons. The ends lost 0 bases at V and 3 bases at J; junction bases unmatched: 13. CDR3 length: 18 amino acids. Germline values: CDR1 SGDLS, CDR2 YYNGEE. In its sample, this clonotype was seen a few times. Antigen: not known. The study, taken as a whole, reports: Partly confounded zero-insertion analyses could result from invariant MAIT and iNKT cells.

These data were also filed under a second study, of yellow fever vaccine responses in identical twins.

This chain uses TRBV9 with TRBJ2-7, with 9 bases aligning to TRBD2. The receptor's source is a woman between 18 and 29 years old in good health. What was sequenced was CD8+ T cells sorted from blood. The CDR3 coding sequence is TGTGCCAGCAGCGTAGAGCCAATTTTCGCGGGAGGGCGCTACGAGCAGTACTTC. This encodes CASSVEPIFAGGRYEQYF.